Shown below are 9 T cell receptor beta chains from a single sample sequenced in a study of cytomegalovirus exposure and HLA in healthy donors. PCR was performed using 60 Vbeta and 13 Jbeta primers. TCRdb keeps only in-frame clones here, not all; method: immunoSEQ multiplex PCR. The sample yields some 190,000 clones, approximately 82% seen once. Sequences were obtained from PBMCs. The receptors shown here come from a man in his forties or fifties in good health and CMV-seropositive.

This clone was found once. The rearrangement joins TRBV19 to TRBJ2-1; 9 bases are shared with TRBD1. V was pared by 3 bases and J by 0 bases, with 0 bases of the junction left unmatched. This CDR3 contains 15 residues. Germline loops: CDR1 LNHDA, CDR2 SQIVND (reference sequence). The CDR3 loop is CASSMDRGSYNEQFF. In DNA form, the CDR3 reads TGTGCCAGTAGTATGGACAGGGGCTCCTACAATGAGCAGTTCTTC. The full variable domain, in which reference TRBV19 and TRBJ2-1 provide the parts outside the CDR3, is DGGITQSPKYLFRKEGQNVTLSCEQNLNHDAMYWYRQDPGQGLRLIYYSQIVNDFQKGDIAEGYSVSREKKESFPLTVTSAQKNPTAFYLCASSMDRGSYNEQFFGPGTRLTVL.

V is TRBV6-5 and J is TRBJ1-2, with D maybe TRBD1 (6 bases). V lost 6 bases and J lost 1, with 12 bases in between. The CDR3 consists of 14 residues. Germline V gene lookup returns CDR1 MNHEY and CDR2 SVGAGI. The CDR3 reads CASRSGQLNYGYTF. The CDR3, as DNA: TGTGCCAGCAGATCCGGACAGCTTAACTATGGCTACACCTTC.

The chain couples TRBV5-6 to TRBJ2-2; 7 bases line up with TRBD2. CDR3 length: 16 amino acids. With 4 bases clipped from V and 7 bases from J, the junction kept 13 bases outside the gene matches. CDR1 and CDR2 from the germline V gene are SGHDT and YYEEEE. CDR3 DNA sequence: TGTGCCAGCAGCCTACACCGGGACTATCATGGCGGGGAGCTGTTTTTT. Encoded protein: CASSLHRDYHGGELFF. Full variable domain (rest looked up from reference TRBV5-6 and TRBJ2-2): DAGVTQSPTHLIKTRGQQVTLRCSPKSGHDTVSWYQQALGQGPQFIFQYYEEEERQRGNFPDRFSGHQFPNYSSELNVNALLLGDSALYLCASSLHRDYHGGELFFGEGSRLTVL.

This chain uses TRBV9 with TRBJ1-1; the D is unclear. Germline V gives CDR1 SGDLS, CDR2 YYNGEE. The CDR3 loop spans 14 amino acids. With 2 bases removed from V and 3 bases from J, the gap between germline ends came to 11 bases. The DNA of the CDR3 is TGTGCCAGCAGCGTCGGGTCCTCGGACACTGAAGCTTTCTTT. Amino acid sequence: CASSVGSSDTEAFF.

To note about this clone: At one of its ends the junction is not consistent with the germline gene, which may arise from a read error. The chain employs TRBV5-1 and TRBJ2-3, with 9 positions matching TRBD1. CDR3 length: 17 residues. Per the germline V gene, CDR1 is SGHRS and CDR2 is YFSETQ. CDR3 sequence reads: CASSPGTGPSSRETQYF. In DNA, the CDR3 is TGTGCCAGCAGCCCCGGGACAGGGCCGTCCTCGAGGGAGACGCAGTATTTT.

This chain joins TRBV11-1 and TRBJ2-7; 8 nucleotides match TRBD2. Germline CDR1 SGHAT, CDR2 FQDESV (reference sequence). The J segment lost 6 bases and the V segment lost 1 base, leaving 5 bases of the junction unmatched. The CDR3 is 14 residues long. CDR3 nucleotide sequence: TGTGCCAGCAGCTTAGGGACTAGCAATGGCGAGCAGTACTTC. Residues: CASSLGTSNGEQYF. Based on the CDR3 plus reference TRBV11-1 and TRBJ2-7, the full variable domain is EAEVAQSPRYKITEKSQAVAFWCDPISGHATLYWYRQILGQGPELLVQFQDESVVDDSQLPKDRFSAERLKGVDSTLKIQPAELGDSAMYLCASSLGTSNGEQYFGPGTRLTVT.

This chain uses TRBV2 with TRBJ1-4, with D uncertain. Trimming took 5 bases from V and 0 from J, leaving 10 bases between them. The germline V gene encodes CDR1 SNHLY and CDR2 FYNNEI. The CDR3 totals 15 residues. CDR3 sequence reads: CASSPQVATNEKLFF. The CDR3 DNA is TGTGCCAGCAGTCCTCAGGTTGCAACTAATGAAAAACTGTTTTTT. Filled out from reference TRBV2 and TRBJ1-4, the complete variable domain reads EPEVTQTPSHQVTQMGQEVILRCVPISNHLYFYWYRQILGQKVEFLVSFYNNEISEKSEIFDDQFSVERPDGSNFTLKIRSTKLEDSAMYFCASSPQVATNEKLFFGSGTQLSVL.

As DNA, the CDR3 is TGTGCCAGCAGCGTAACAGGGTTTCCGTCTGGAAACACCATATATTTT. It translates to CASSVTGFPSGNTIYF. The chain links TRBV7-6 to TRBJ1-3; D possibly corresponds to TRBD1 (6 bases). The CDR3 is 16 residues long. CDR1 and CDR2 (germline): SGHVS, FNYEAQ. V lost 5 bases and J 1 base, leaving 15 bases between the germline ends.

V usage is TRBV9 and J usage is TRBJ2-1, with D possibly being TRBD1 (5 bases). This CDR3 is built from 14 residues. Trimming left V 0 bases short and J 4 bases short, with 8 bases between. The germline V gene has CDR1 SGDLS and CDR2 YYNGEE. The CDR3 DNA reads TGTGCCAGCAGCGTAGGACAGCCGTACAATGAGCAGTTCTTC. Translating it yields CASSVGQPYNEQFF.